This T cell receptor beta chain was retrieved from a study of blood T cell repertoires in COVID-19. On the study more broadly: Italy, Spain and the United States were the sources of the convalescent and acute COVID-19 samples. Nucleic acid was either cDNA or gDNA, and it came from T cells, B-cell-depleted T cells, or PBMCs.

CDR3 length: 14 amino acids. Germline V lookup: CDR1 SGHTA, CDR2 FQGTGA. V shed 5 bases and J 5 bases; nucleotides not matched to a gene: 4. Per the original methods: Reference gene primers were amplified, and this amplification served to estimate nucleated cell counts. Produced via immunoSEQ multiplex PCR; TCRdb's table is partial and in-frame only. V, J and clone size were drawn from that table, and D and trimming were deduced from the DNA. Seen here are around 100,000 clones, around 90% observed once, and the top ten hold 1.8%. The TCR sequence derives from a human donor with active COVID-19. The donor label of this sample is uncertain. Sequenced sample: peripheral blood. The rearrangement uses TRBV7-3 and TRBJ2-2; 8 positions match TRBD1. CDR3 protein: CASSARGRTGELFF. Written as DNA, the CDR3 is TGTGCCAGCAGCGCCAGGGGGCGGACCGGGGAGCTGTTTTTT.